The TCR beta chain under discussion was sequenced for a study of vaccination effects on CD4 cells after COVID-19. Only a few counts were recorded for this clone. Its target is not known. Trimming took off 0 bases at V and 16 bases at J, with 8 bases between the two ends. The CDR3 has 11 amino acids. Germline CDR1 and CDR2: SGHDT and YYEEEE. ViraFEST assay sequencing came after antigen-specific CD4+ T cells were expanded with viral peptide pools. CD4+ T cells were isolated after 10 days of culture. Having tested negative for nucleocapsid antibodies, the vaccine recipients showed no prior SARS-CoV-2 infection. Here immunoSEQ multiplex PCR was the method, and the copy in TCRdb shows in-frame clones only, minus some. The sample lists fewer than 85,000 clones; 78% were seen once.

This chain links TRBV5-6 with TRBJ1-6, with D possibly being TRBD1 (5 bases). The sample here was CD4+ T cells from PBMCs cultured with SARS-CoV-2 spike peptides, taken before COVID-19 vaccination. The clonotype comes from a human donor who received a COVID-19 vaccine. CDR3 DNA sequence: TGTGCCAGCAGCTTGGCAGGGAAACTCCACTTT. It is translated as CASSLAGKLHF.